This record covers a single T cell receptor (beta chain). This sample is part of a study of blood T cell repertoires in COVID-19. Clones were sequenced by immunoSEQ multiplex PCR, and TCRdb holds only the in-frame ones, with some missing. Of roughly 100,000 clones listed, roughly 81% were seen once; the top ten hold 9.5% to 10%. Sequenced input: peripheral blood. This receptor was obtained from a man between 40 and 49 years old with active or convalescent COVID-19.

CDR3 amino acids: CATSRDSLLYGYTF. The CDR3 nucleotides read TGTGCCACCAGCAGGGACAGCCTCCTCTATGGCTACACCTTC. The chain links TRBV15 to TRBJ1-2; weak D call: TRBD1 (6 bases). This CDR3 is 14 amino acids long. Between the trimmed V and J ends, which lost 3 bases and 4 bases, there was a span of 12 bases. Germline loops: CDR1 LNHNV, CDR2 YYDKDF (reference sequence).